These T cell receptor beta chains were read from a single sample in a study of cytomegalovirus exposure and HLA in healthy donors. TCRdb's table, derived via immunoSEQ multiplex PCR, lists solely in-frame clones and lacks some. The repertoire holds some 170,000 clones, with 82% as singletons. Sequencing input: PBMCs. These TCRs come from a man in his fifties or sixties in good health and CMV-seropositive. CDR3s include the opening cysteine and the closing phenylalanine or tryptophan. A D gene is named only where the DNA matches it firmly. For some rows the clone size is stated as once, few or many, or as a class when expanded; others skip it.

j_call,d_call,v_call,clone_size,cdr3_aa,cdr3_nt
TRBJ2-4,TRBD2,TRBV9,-,CASSASLSGGEDIQYF,TGTGCCAGCAGCGCCTCTCTTAGCGGGGGCGAGGACATTCAGTACTTC
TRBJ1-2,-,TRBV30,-,CAWSVRDSLGYGYTF,TGTGCCTGGAGTGTACGAGACAGCCTGGGCTATGGCTACACCTTC
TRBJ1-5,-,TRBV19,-,CASSIRENQPQHF,TGTGCCAGTAGTATTCGGGAGAATCAGCCCCAGCATTTT
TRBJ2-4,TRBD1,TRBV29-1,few,CSVETGAYIQYF,TGCAGCGTAGAGACAGGGGCGTACATTCAGTACTTC
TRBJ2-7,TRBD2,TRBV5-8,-,CASSLTHGTSEFYEQYF,TGTGCCAGCAGCTTGACCCACGGGACTAGCGAGTTCTACGAGCAGTACTTC
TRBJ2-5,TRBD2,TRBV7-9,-,CASSRGGKETQYF,TGTGCCAGCAGCCGGGGGGGGAAAGAGACCCAGTACTTC
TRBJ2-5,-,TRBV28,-,CASSLNTRGTQYF,TGTGCCAGCAGTTTAAATACACGAGGGACCCAGTACTTC
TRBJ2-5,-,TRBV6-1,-,CASSVGRVAETQYF,TGTGCCAGCAGTGTAGGCAGGGTGGCAGAGACCCAGTACTTC
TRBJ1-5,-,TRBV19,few,CASSIGEEQPQHF,TGTGCCAGTAGTATTGGGGAGGAGCAGCCCCAGCATTTT
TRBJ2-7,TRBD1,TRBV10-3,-,CAISGRRTGIYEQYF,TGTGCCATCAGTGGGCGAAGGACAGGGATCTACGAGCAGTACTTC
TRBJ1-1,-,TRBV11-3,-,CASSLLSAGTEAFF,TGTGCCAGCAGCTTACTGTCGGCGGGCACTGAAGCTTTCTTT
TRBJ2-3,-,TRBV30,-,CAWTLGGDTQYF,TGTGCCTGGACCCTGGGAGGAGATACGCAGTATTTT
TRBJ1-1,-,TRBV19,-,CASSIRLNTEAFF,TGTGCCAGTAGTATACGTTTGAACACTGAAGCTTTCTTT
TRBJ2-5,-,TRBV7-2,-,CASSSQGGGQETQYF,TGTGCCAGCAGCTCCCAGGGGGGCGGGCAAGAGACCCAGTACTTC
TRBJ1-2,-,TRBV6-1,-,CASSPVRTVVYGYTF,TGTGCCAGCAGCCCAGTCCGGACAGTTGTTTATGGCTACACCTTC
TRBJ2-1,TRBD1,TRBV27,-,CASSQGDRHNEQFF,TGTGCCAGCAGCCAGGGGGACAGGCACAATGAGCAGTTCTTC
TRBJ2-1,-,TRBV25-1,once,CASSVRGPRDEQFF,TGTGCCAGCAGTGTGCGGGGGCCAAGGGATGAGCAGTTCTTC
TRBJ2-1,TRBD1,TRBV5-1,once,CASSLWDRNNEQFF,TGCGCCAGCAGCCTTTGGGACAGAAACAATGAGCAGTTCTTC
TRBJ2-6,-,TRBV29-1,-,CSVVTYRTSGANVLTF,TGCAGCGTGGTAACCTATAGGACATCTGGGGCCAACGTCCTGACTTTC
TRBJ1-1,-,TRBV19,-,CASSIQRSNTEAFF,TGTGCCAGTAGTATACAGCGATCGAACACTGAAGCTTTCTTT
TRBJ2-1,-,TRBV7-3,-,CASSLIPSSDEQFF,TGTGCCAGCAGCTTAATTCCCTCCTCAGATGAGCAGTTCTTC
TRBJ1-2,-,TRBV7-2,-,CASSLGQNYGYTF,TGTGCCAGCAGCCTGGGACAAAACTATGGCTACACCTTC
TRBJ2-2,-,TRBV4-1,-,CASSQDRAPNTGELFF,TGCGCCAGCAGCCAAGACAGGGCTCCGAACACCGGGGAGCTGTTTTTT
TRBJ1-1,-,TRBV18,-,CASSPIRGDTEAFF,TGTGCCAGCTCACCAATCAGGGGTGACACTGAAGCTTTCTTT
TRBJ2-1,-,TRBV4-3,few,CASSHRAAGYSYNEQFF,TGCGCCAGCAGCCACAGAGCAGCAGGGTACTCCTACAATGAGCAGTTCTTC
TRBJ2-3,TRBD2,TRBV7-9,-,CASSEPYREVGGTDTQYF,TGTGCCAGCAGCGAACCCTACCGGGAGGTAGGCGGCACAGATACGCAGTATTTT
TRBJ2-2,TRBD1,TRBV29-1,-,CSVGEMSLRTGNTGELFF,TGCAGCGTTGGAGAGATGAGCCTTCGGACAGGGAACACCGGGGAGCTGTTTTTT
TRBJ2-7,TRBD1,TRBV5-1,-,CASSQGQGVYEQYF,TGCGCCAGCAGTCAAGGACAGGGAGTTTACGAGCAGTACTTC
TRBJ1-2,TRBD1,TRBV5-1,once,CASRPTGGGYGYTF,TGCGCCAGCAGACCTACAGGGGGCGGCTATGGCTACACCTTC
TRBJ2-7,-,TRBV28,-,CASSPPGERGEQYF,TGTGCCAGCAGTCCGCCGGGAGAGAGGGGCGAGCAGTACTTC
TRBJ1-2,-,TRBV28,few,CASSDTRNYGYTF,TGTGCCAGCAGTGACACCCGGAACTATGGCTACACCTTC
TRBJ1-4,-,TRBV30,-,CALTPTNEKLFF,TGTGCCTTGACACCAACTAATGAAAAACTGTTTTTT
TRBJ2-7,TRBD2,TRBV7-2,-,CASSLVGGLASYEQYF,TGTGCCAGCAGCTTAGTTGGTGGACTAGCCTCCTACGAGCAGTACTTC
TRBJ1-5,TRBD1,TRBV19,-,CASSPKPPTGLDQPQHF,TGTGCCAGTAGCCCAAAGCCCCCGACAGGGCTGGATCAGCCCCAGCATTTT
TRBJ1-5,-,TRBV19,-,CASSIGPVNQPQHF,TGTGCCAGTAGTATTGGGCCAGTTAATCAGCCCCAGCATTTT